The clone carrying this T cell receptor beta chain was picked up a small number of times. Its antigen is unknown. The V segment lost 5 bases and the J segment 7 bases; nucleotides outside the gene matches: 4. The CDR3 is 12 amino acids. The V gene's germline CDR1 is MNHEY and CDR2 SVGAGI. The data stem from a study of cytomegalovirus exposure and HLA in healthy donors. Regarding the study as a whole: In the analysis, some V segments, TRBV6-2 and TRBV6-3 included, were excluded as indistinguishable. Later analysis associated a missense DCLRE1C variant with TCR beta V- and J-gene trimming.

The PCR used 60 Vbeta and 13 Jbeta primers. Sequencing used immunoSEQ multiplex PCR; TCRdb keeps in-frame clones, though not all of them. Of some 180,000 clones detected, around 77% appear once; the ten largest clones hold 2.5% to 3.5%. Sample: PBMCs. The gene calls are TRBV6-5 and TRBJ1-2, with TRBD1 identical over 7 bases. The TCR sequence derives from a woman aged 25 to 45 in good health and CMV-seronegative. CDR3 coding DNA: TGTGCCAGCAGTACGACAGGGACTGGCTACACCTTC. Its protein is CASSTTGTGYTF.